The 2 T cell receptor beta chains presented below share a single source sample, sequenced in a study of T cells after yellow fever vaccination. Via MiXCR, TCRdb re-called the 5' RACE reads, giving one row per CDR3 protein. The table includes 450,000 to 550,000 distinct CDR3 sequences, around a fifth detected once. The sequencing here drew on PBMCs, taken 21 days after the first yellow fever vaccination. The receptor set was obtained from a man aged 18 to 35 who received the YFV17D yellow fever vaccine.

The chain uses TRBV6-1 and TRBJ2-3; 10 nucleotides align to TRBD2. The CDR3 loop spans 17 amino acids. The trim removed 6 bases at V and 0 bases at J, leaving 9 bases unmatched. The germline CDR1 and CDR2 sequences are MNHNS and SASEGT. This chain's CDR3 is CASSLGAGGTSTDTQYF. The CDR3, as DNA: TGTGCCAGCAGCCTGGGAGCGGGGGGGACTAGCACAGATACGCAGTATTTT.

The rearrangement uses TRBV7-2 and TRBJ1-3; D is uncertain. The germline V and J ends were trimmed by 3 bases and 0 bases, with 9 bases remaining between them. Germline lookup yields CDR1 SGHTA and CDR2 FQGNSA. The length of the CDR3 is 15 residues. CDR3 sequence reads: CASSFGRLSGNTIYF. In nucleotides, the CDR3 is TGTGCCAGCAGCTTCGGCAGACTCTCTGGAAACACCATATATTTT.